These 14 T cell receptor beta chains came from one sample sequenced in a study of T-cell reconstitution after alpha-beta-depleted transplantation in children. For TCRbeta, the library was prepared with unique molecular identifiers. TCRdb analysed the PCR reads with MiXCR anew, one entry per CDR3 protein. The table lists roughly 310,000 distinct CDR3 sequences, 23% of them singletons, with roughly 9.8% in the top ten. Source: PBMCs, mostly from graft donor cells, taken 180 days after TCRalphabeta/CD19-depleted stem cell transplant. These receptor sequences come from a male patient under 18 who had a stem cell transplant for acute lymphoblastic leukemia, so the T cells may come from the graft donor.

The table lists this clonotype with a few counts. The chain is built from TRBV6-1 and TRBJ2-3, with a tentative D call TRBD2 (5 bases). V was trimmed by 4 bases and J by 0 bases, leaving 8 bases between them. Germline V CDR1 and CDR2: MNHNS, SASEGT. The CDR3 spans 14 residues. CDR3 sequence reads: CASSARRSTDTQYF. In DNA, the CDR3 is TGTGCCAGCAGTGCGCGGAGGAGCACAGATACGCAGTATTTT.

The chain is built from TRBV11-3 and TRBJ2-1; TRBD1 or TRBD2 may be the D gene (5 bases each). Trimming pared 5 bases from V and 2 bases from J, leaving 16 bases between. Per germline, CDR1 SGHNT and CDR2 YENEEA. CDR3 length: 16 amino acids. CDR3 nucleotide sequence: TGTGCCAGCAGCACCCATGAGGGGTCGACCTACAATGAGCAGTTCTTC. Its protein product is CASSTHEGSTYNEQFF.

V usage is TRBV7-9 and J usage is TRBJ1-1; maybe TRBD1 (6 bases). V gave up 3 bases and J gave up 1 base, with 18 bases separating them. The germline CDR1 and CDR2 sequences are SEHNR and FQNEAQ (reference sequence). The CDR3 contains 17 residues. As DNA, the CDR3 is TGTGCCAGCAGCTTTGGAGTACAGGGCGGACGGAACACTGAAGCTTTCTTT. Translation gives CASSFGVQGGRNTEAFF.

This clonotype was counted many times. The chain joins TRBV7-3 to TRBJ2-7, with 11 positions matching TRBD2. CDR1 and CDR2 from the germline V gene are SGHTA and FQGTGA. The CDR3 has 14 amino acids. Unmatched junction bases numbered 2, after V lost 3 bases and J lost 4 bases. DNA for the CDR3: TGTGCCAGCAGCTTTACTAGCGGGAGTTACGAGCAGTACTTC. It yields the protein CASSFTSGSYEQYF.

This clonotype was found many times. The V and J genes are TRBV7-3 and TRBJ2-7; 9 bases are a match to TRBD1. CDR1 is SGHTA, CDR2 FQGTGA, per germline. The CDR3 consists of 15 residues. Trimming cost V 4 bases and J 2 bases; bases outside gene matches: 6. CDR3 region: CASSYSGTGPYEQYF. CDR3 nucleotide sequence: TGTGCCAGCAGCTACTCCGGGACAGGGCCCTACGAGCAGTACTTC.

The J gene is TRBJ2-3, the V gene TRBV27; 7 bases align to TRBD2. This CDR3 comprises 17 residues. From germline, CDR1 is MNHEY and CDR2 SMNVEV (reference sequence). With V trimmed by 2 bases and J by 5 bases, 13 bases remained unmatched. CDR3 nucleotide sequence: TGTGCCAGCAGTTTAGTCCCAAGACTAGCCTTCGAAGATACGCAGTATTTT. It codes for CASSLVPRLAFEDTQYF.

The chain recombines TRBV29-1 with TRBJ1-4; D remains unclear. The V and J ends lost 3 bases and 6 bases respectively, with 8 bases between them. The germline V gene has CDR1 SQVTM and CDR2 ANQGSEA. This CDR3 contains 12 residues. As DNA, the CDR3 is TGCAGCGTTGAGCAGCCTGATGAAAAACTGTTTTTT. It is translated as CSVEQPDEKLFF.

The V call is TRBV5-1, the J call TRBJ2-4; the match to TRBD1 covers 7 bases. V was pared by 4 bases and J by 1 base, with 8 bases of the junction left unmatched. The CDR3 has 16 residues. Per the germline V gene, CDR1 is SGHRS and CDR2 is YFSETQ. The CDR3 DNA reads as TGCGCCAGCAGCCAATCGACAGGGTTGGCCAAAAACATTCAGTACTTC. It is translated as CASSQSTGLAKNIQYF.

This clonotype has only a few counts. This chain links TRBV5-1 with TRBJ2-3, with D unresolved. CDR1 is SGHRS, CDR2 YFSETQ, per germline. V was cut by 0 bases and J by 12 bases, with 11 bases left in between. The CDR3 covers 12 residues. CDR3 coding DNA: TGCGCCAGCAGCTTGGCCGGACCGCTCCAGTATTTT. This codes for CASSLAGPLQYF.

This clonotype has only a few counts. The chain is built from TRBV9 and TRBJ1-5; D is unresolved. Per germline, CDR1 SGDLS and CDR2 YYNGEE. The CDR3 covers 16 residues. Trimming shortened V by 0 bases and J by 0 bases, and 10 bases separated the two germline ends. CDR3: CASSVGSDLSNQPQHF. CDR3 coding DNA: TGTGCCAGCAGCGTAGGGTCAGATCTTAGCAATCAGCCCCAGCATTTT.

This clonotype was found a few times. The genes are TRBV5-5 and TRBJ2-1, with D perhaps TRBD1 or TRBD2 (5 bases each). This CDR3 has 16 amino acids. Germline V gives CDR1 SGHKS, CDR2 YYEKEE (reference sequence). The V end lost 4 bases, the J end lost 0 bases, and 14 bases lay between the germline ends. The CDR3 sequence is CASSQGRRSSYNEQFF. Here the CDR3 DNA reads TGTGCCAGCAGCCAGGGACGTCGGAGCTCCTACAATGAGCAGTTCTTC.

V usage is TRBV9 and J usage is TRBJ1-1; a weak D match, TRBD1 (5 bases). This CDR3 comprises 16 residues. Trimming took off 6 bases at V and 0 bases at J, with 18 bases between the two ends. The germline CDR1 and CDR2 sequences are SGDLS and YYNGEE. CDR3 sequence: CASTSPHGALNTEAFF. DNA for the CDR3: TGTGCCAGCACCTCTCCTCACGGGGCTTTGAACACTGAAGCTTTCTTT.

The V and J genes are TRBV11-1 and TRBJ2-1; TRBD2 matches at 9 bases. This CDR3 region has 17 residues. Germline assignment: CDR1 SGHAT and CDR2 FQDESV (reference sequence). The J segment lost 2 bases and the V segment lost 5 bases, leaving 10 bases of the junction unmatched. CDR3 in DNA: TGTGCCAGCAGCCCTTACTCCGGGACTAGCCCCTACAATGAGCAGTTCTTC. Its protein is CASSPYSGTSPYNEQFF.

The chain recombines TRBV7-9 with TRBJ2-7, with D uncertain. V was pared by 3 bases and J by 3 bases, with 12 bases between. The CDR3 runs 14 residues. From germline, CDR1 is SEHNR and CDR2 FQNEAQ (reference sequence). CDR3 residues: CASSFGLELYEQYF. CDR3 in DNA: TGTGCCAGCAGCTTCGGTCTAGAGCTCTACGAGCAGTACTTC.